These 2 T cell receptor beta chains were all obtained from the same sample, sequenced in a study of radiation and T cells in renal cell carcinoma. Time point here: blood 2 weeks post-SBRT. Treatment indicated: 15 Gy SBRT to primary tumor, nephrectomy 4 weeks later. Some clones are missing from TCRdb's copy, which holds only in-frame ones; the method was immunoSEQ multiplex PCR. The table lists around 80,000 clones, roughly 82% of them singletons. Here the sequenced sample was blood, taken from a patient whose treatment included radiotherapy and nephrectomy. The receptors derive from a man in his fifties or sixties with renal cell carcinoma.

The chain joins TRBV4-1 to TRBJ2-2; maybe TRBD1 (5 bases). The CDR3 loop spans 17 amino acids. From germline, CDR1 is MGHRA and CDR2 YSYEKL. Trimming removed 1 base at V and 1 base at J, with 13 bases between. The DNA for the CDR3 is TGCGCCAGCAGCCAAGCGCAGGGCGCGATGAACACCGGGGAGCTGTTTTTT. Protein sequence: CASSQAQGAMNTGELFF.

The chain has TRBV27 and TRBJ2-7, with 10 bases matching TRBD2. Trimming took 6 bases from V and 1 from J; bases not matched to a gene: 18. Germline V gene data show CDR1 as MNHEY and CDR2 as SMNVEV (reference sequence). The CDR3 has 19 amino acids. This CDR3 is CASRTLRLAGEGESYEQYF. DNA of the CDR3: TGTGCCAGCAGGACCCTAAGACTAGCGGGCGAGGGGGAGTCCTACGAGCAGTACTTC.